A single sample is the source of the 4 T cell receptor beta chains below, sequenced in a study of blood T cell repertoires in COVID-19 (dated by TCRdb to 2018 to 2020). Libraries were prepared through the immunoSEQ multiplex PCR assay. This is the immuneACCESS table as TCRdb keeps it, with only in-frame sequences that have V and J called. A part of the clones is gone; compared with another copy, unresolved V genes explain less than half, and the rest is unexplained. The sample profile shows about 310,000 clones; nearly 90% of them were found once. Around 4.5% of the sample comes from the top ten. The sequenced sample consisted of PBMCs or T cells enriched from blood (not recorded which). The receptors shown here come from a woman between 18 and 29 years old with acute COVID-19.

The chain couples TRBV7-6 to TRBJ2-5, with D perhaps matching TRBD2 (6 bases). Germline CDR1 is SGHVS and CDR2 is FNYEAQ. This CDR3 is 14 amino acids long. V lost 1 base and J 5 bases, leaving 11 bases between the germline ends. CDR3 protein: CASSLGAGLETQYF. The CDR3, as DNA: TGTGCCAGCAGCTTAGGAGCGGGTTTGGAGACCCAGTACTTC.

Here the CDR3 DNA reads TGTGCCAGCAGCCCCGCTAGCGGGAGGAGGGACAATGAGCAGTTCTTC. It specifies CASSPASGRRDNEQFF. The rearrangement uses TRBV7-2 and TRBJ2-1; TRBD2 matches at 11 bases. The V gene's germline CDR1 is SGHTA and CDR2 FQGNSA. CDR3 length equals 16 residues. Trimming took 5 bases from V and 5 from J; bases not matched to a gene: 8.

J is TRBJ2-7 and V is TRBV6-5, with 8 positions matching TRBD1. Germline V CDR1 and CDR2: MNHEY, SVGAGI. The CDR3 runs to 15 residues. With 6 bases clipped from V and 3 bases from J, the junction kept 10 bases outside the gene matches. This CDR3 reads CASSVGQGPNYEQYF. Written as DNA, the CDR3 is TGTGCCAGCAGCGTAGGACAGGGTCCTAACTACGAGCAGTACTTC.

This sequence joins TRBV13 and TRBJ1-5; TRBD1 might be the D (5 bases). V lost 0 bases to trimming and J lost 2 bases, with 8 bases between them. The CDR3 has 15 amino acids. CDR1 and CDR2 from the germline V gene are PRHDT and FYEKMQ (reference sequence). The CDR3: CASSLGQGGNQPQHF. As DNA, the CDR3 is TGTGCCAGCAGCTTAGGCCAGGGTGGCAATCAGCCCCAGCATTTT.